Listed below are T cell receptor beta chains from one sample, sequenced in a study of PD-L1 blockade in urothelial cancer. Sequenced by immunoSEQ multiplex PCR; TCRdb stores in-frame clones only, minus some. The data show roughly 67,000 clones, more than 75% seen once. Sequences were derived from PBMCs, sampled around atezolizumab (anti-PD-L1) treatment. Receptors were obtained from a man aged 55 to 70 with urothelial cancer. Each CDR3 is given with its conserved first and last residue. D genes are given only for firm matches. Not all rows give a size; the values are once, few, many and, for expanded clones, a class.

d_call	clone_size	v_call	j_call	cdr3_nt	cdr3_aa
TRBD2	.	TRBV5-1	TRBJ2-2	TGCGCCAGCAGCTTGGGGGGGACTAGCGCCAACACCGGGGAGCTGTTTTTT	CASSLGGTSANTGELFF
TRBD2	.	TRBV7-6	TRBJ2-1	TGTGCCAGCAGCTTGACTAGCGGGGGGGTCGGTGAGCAGTTCTTC	CASSLTSGGVGEQFF
.	.	TRBV28	TRBJ2-7	TGTGCCAGCAGTCCCCGAGGACAGTACTCCTACGAGCAGTACTTC	CASSPRGQYSYEQYF
TRBD1	.	TRBV5-1	TRBJ2-5	TGCGCCAGCAGCGTAGGGACAGGGACCGAGACCCAGTACTTC	CASSVGTGTETQYF
.	.	TRBV15	TRBJ2-2	TGTGCCACCTTGGGGGGGGCGATGAACACCGGGGAGCTGTTTTTT	CATLGGAMNTGELFF
.	.	TRBV2	TRBJ1-5	TGTGCTACGAACCGGGAGAGCAATCAGCCCCAGCATTTT	CATNRESNQPQHF
TRBD2	.	TRBV27	TRBJ2-5	TGTGCCAGCAGGGCCGGGACTAGCGGGGCCCCTGGTGGGTCCCAGTACTTC	CASRAGTSGAPGGSQYF
TRBD1	few	TRBV14	TRBJ2-7	TGTGCCAGCAGCCAAGATATTGGAGACAGGGGTTTCTTC	CASSQDIGDRGFF
.	.	TRBV11-2	TRBJ2-4	TGTGCCAGCAGCGACCAGGGCGTTTGGGCCAAAAACATTCAGTACTTC	CASSDQGVWAKNIQYF
.	few	TRBV28	TRBJ2-7	TGTGCCAGCACCTTAATGACAGGCACCTACGAGCAGTACTTC	CASTLMTGTYEQYF
.	.	TRBV9	TRBJ1-1	TGTGCCAGCTCCGCGGGGGTTGGAGCTTTCTTT	CASSAGVGAFF
TRBD1	once	TRBV7-7	TRBJ2-7	TGTGCTAGCAGCACCTCGGACAGGGTTTCGTCCGAGCAGTACTTC	CASSTSDRVSSEQYF
TRBD1	.	TRBV19	TRBJ1-2	TGTGCCAGTAGACTCGACAGGGCTGGTGGCTACACCTTC	CASRLDRAGGYTF
TRBD1	.	TRBV7-2	TRBJ2-6	TGTGCCAGCAGCTTAGGGGCAGGGGGAAGGGCCAACGTCCTGACTTTC	CASSLGAGGRANVLTF
TRBD1	.	TRBV18	TRBJ1-2	TGTGCCAGCTCACAAGGGACAGCTAACTATGGCTACACCTTC	CASSQGTANYGYTF
.	many	TRBV11-2	TRBJ1-6	TGTGCCAGCAGCTTAGTGAACGGGGGGGCAGTTTCACCCCTCCACTTT	CASSLVNGGAVSPLHF
.	.	TRBV5-6	TRBJ2-3	TGTGCCAGCAGCTTGGAGCGGAGTACTCTTGATACGCAGTATTTT	CASSLERSTLDTQYF
.	.	TRBV5-4	TRBJ2-1	TGTGCCAGCAGCGCCCCGCAGTCCCTGAATGAGCAGTTCTTC	CASSAPQSLNEQFF
TRBD1	once	TRBV2	TRBJ1-2	TGTGCCAGCCGGGGACAGGGGACCTATGGCTACACCTTC	CASRGQGTYGYTF
TRBD1	.	TRBV6-1	TRBJ2-7	TGTGCCAGCATTTGGGCGACAGGGGCAGCCTACGAGCAGTACTTC	CASIWATGAAYEQYF
.	.	TRBV5-1	TRBJ1-5	TGCGCCAGCAGCTTGTATCCAGGGGGCAATCAGCCCCAGCATTTT	CASSLYPGGNQPQHF
.	.	TRBV11-3	TRBJ2-5	TGTGCCAGCAGCTTAGGGGGAGCGGGTGTGGAGACCCAGTACTTC	CASSLGGAGVETQYF
.	once	TRBV28	TRBJ1-4	TGTGCCAGCAGTAGTTACAGGAATGAAAAACTGTTTTTT	CASSSYRNEKLFF
TRBD1	.	TRBV19	TRBJ1-2	TGTGCCAGTAGGCCTCCGGGACAGGGTACTAACTATGGCTACACCTTC	CASRPPGQGTNYGYTF
TRBD2	once	TRBV28	TRBJ2-1	TGTGCCAGCAGCCCCCAGACTAGCGGGGGTCCATCCTACAATGAGCAGTTCTTC	CASSPQTSGGPSYNEQFF
TRBD2	once	TRBV19	TRBJ2-7	TGTGCCAGTAGTATTCGAGCAGCGGGGGGTACCTACGAGCAGTACTTC	CASSIRAAGGTYEQYF
.	.	TRBV6-5	TRBJ1-6	TGTGCCAGCCGGGGGAGTAATTCACCCCTCCACTTT	CASRGSNSPLHF
TRBD1	.	TRBV19	TRBJ1-1	TGTGCCAGTACATCAGAGGGACAGGCCTTGAACTTAGGGACTGAAGCTTTCTTT	CASTSEGQALNLGTEAFF
TRBD1	.	TRBV29-1	TRBJ2-3	TGCAGCGTTGGTTTTAACAGGGGACCCACAGATACGCAGTATTTT	CSVGFNRGPTDTQYF
TRBD2	.	TRBV5-6	TRBJ2-7	TGTGCCAGCAGCGCCGTGGGGGGGTCCTACGAGCAGTACTTC	CASSAVGGSYEQYF
TRBD1	.	TRBV28	TRBJ2-1	TGTGCCAGCAGTTTTGACAGGGGGCGGTTGGTCTACAATGAGCAGTTCTTC	CASSFDRGRLVYNEQFF
TRBD2	.	TRBV5-1	TRBJ2-5	TGCGCCAGCAGCCCGGGACTAGCGGGGGCCAAAGAGACCCAGTACTTC	CASSPGLAGAKETQYF
TRBD1	.	TRBV7-2	TRBJ1-3	TGTGCCAGCAGCGAACAGGGGGCGCGTGGAAACACCATATATTTT	CASSEQGARGNTIYF
TRBD1	.	TRBV28	TRBJ1-6	TGTGCCAGCAGTTCCTGGGGACAGACCAATTCACCCCTCCACTTT	CASSSWGQTNSPLHF
.	.	TRBV5-6	TRBJ1-4	TGTGCCAGCAGCTTACAGCTAAATGAAAAACTGTTTTTT	CASSLQLNEKLFF
TRBD1	few	TRBV30	TRBJ1-2	TGTGCCTGGAGTCCCCCCGACAGGGACTATGGCTACACCTTC	CAWSPPDRDYGYTF
TRBD1	.	TRBV15	TRBJ1-2	TGTGCCACCAGCAGCCTCATGGACAGGGGCGCTAACTATGGCTACACCTTC	CATSSLMDRGANYGYTF
.	.	TRBV5-4	TRBJ1-2	TGTGCCAGCAGCTTGGACGGGAACTATGGCTACACCTTC	CASSLDGNYGYTF
.	.	TRBV27	TRBJ1-5	TGTGCCAGCAAGCAAAACTACAATCAGCCCCAGCATTTT	CASKQNYNQPQHF
.	.	TRBV18	TRBJ1-2	TGTGCCAGCTCACCACCGACAGGAAACTATGGCTACACCTTC	CASSPPTGNYGYTF
.	.	TRBV11-3	TRBJ1-1	TGTGCCAGCAGCTTAACCCCCTGGGGAGGCACTGAAGCTTTCTTT	CASSLTPWGGTEAFF
.	.	TRBV5-1	TRBJ1-3	TGCGCCAGCAGCGAGGAGGCCCTCTCTGGAAACACCATATATTTT	CASSEEALSGNTIYF
.	.	TRBV5-1	TRBJ2-7	TGCGCCAGCAGCGCCCGGGACACAACCTACGAGCAGTACTTC	CASSARDTTYEQYF
.	.	TRBV27	TRBJ1-6	TGTGCCAGCAGGCAGGGAGGTTATTCACCCCTCCACTTT	CASRQGGYSPLHF
TRBD2	.	TRBV7-8	TRBJ2-1	TGTGCCAGCATACCGGGACTAACTACGACCCCCTCCTACAATGAGCAGTTCTTC	CASIPGLTTTPSYNEQFF
.	.	TRBV5-1	TRBJ2-7	TGCGCCAGCAGCTTGGATCTCACCTGGGCGCAGTACTTC	CASSLDLTWAQYF
TRBD1	once	TRBV27	TRBJ2-1	TGTGCCAGCAGTTTGAGGGACAGCACGAAAGACAATGAGCAGTTCTTC	CASSLRDSTKDNEQFF
TRBD2	few	TRBV5-1	TRBJ2-1	TGCGCCAGCAGCTTGATGGTGGCGGGCGGGGGGCTGTACAATGAGCAGTTCTTC	CASSLMVAGGGLYNEQFF
.	.	TRBV11-3	TRBJ1-1	TGTGCCAGCAGCCCGGGAACAGCAGCCACTGAAGCTTTCTTT	CASSPGTAATEAFF
.	.	TRBV5-8	TRBJ2-7	TGTGCCAGCAGCACCAGGGGAACCTACGAGCAGTACTTC	CASSTRGTYEQYF
TRBD1	once	TRBV7-2	TRBJ1-1	TGTGCCAGCAGCCTCCGGGACAGGGTCTCGGCTTTCTTT	CASSLRDRVSAFF
.	.	TRBV9	TRBJ1-4	TGTGCCAGCAGTGCTACCCAGGGGACTAATGAAAAACTGTTTTTT	CASSATQGTNEKLFF
TRBD2	.	TRBV6-6	TRBJ2-5	TGTGCCAGCACCAATTGGCGGGGGGGTGTAGAGACCCAGTACTTC	CASTNWRGGVETQYF
.	.	TRBV4-1	TRBJ1-4	TGCGCCAGCAGCCAAGTGTCGGGGGTATCGGGAGAGGCAAAACTGTTTTTT	CASSQVSGVSGEAKLFF
TRBD1	.	TRBV7-8	TRBJ1-6	TGTGCCAGCAAATGGGGACAGGGGAGCTCCTATAATTCACCCCTCCACTTT	CASKWGQGSSYNSPLHF